A single TCR beta chain is shown here with its context. This specimen belongs to a study of radiotherapy plus CTLA-4 blockade in lung cancer. J was trimmed by 0 bases and V by 3 bases; bases with no gene match: 15. From germline, CDR1 is KGHSH and CDR2 LQKENI. This CDR3 comprises 19 residues. Repertoires were generated with immunoSEQ multiplex PCR, while TCRdb's copy carries only in-frame clones and drops some. The sample shows more than 55,000 clones, 70% to 80% of them seen only once. The chain couples TRBV18 to TRBJ2-3; the match to TRBD1 covers 7 bases. The sample in question was peripheral blood, obtained from a patient treated with radiotherapy plus ipilimumab. This clonotype was sampled from a human donor with non-small cell lung cancer who had a partial response to radiotherapy plus ipilimumab. This CDR3 reads CASSPQSIDRVRSTDTQYF. The CDR3 nucleotides read TGTGCCAGCTCACCTCAATCTATCGACAGGGTAAGAAGCACAGATACGCAGTATTTT.